Listed below are T cell receptor beta chains from one sample, sequenced in a study of technical replicates of blood from a few donors. Repertoires were generated with immunoSEQ multiplex PCR, while TCRdb's copy carries only in-frame clones and drops some. The table has 70,000 or so clones, 91% seen once. The material sequenced was T cells isolated from PBMCs. These receptor sequences come from a human donor in good health. Some clones in this sample may be carry-over from other donors' samples. Both conserved end residues are part of each CDR3. The order of the fields is V gene, D gene, J gene, CDR3 length, CDR3 protein, CDR3 DNA. D genes are given only for firm matches.

v_call: TRBV6-5; d_call: TRBD1; j_call: TRBJ1-1; cdr3_length: 13; cdr3_aa: CASSYRQGIEAFF; cdr3_nt: TGTGCCAGCAGTTATCGACAGGGTATTGAAGCTTTCTTT
v_call: TRBV5-6; d_call: TRBD1; j_call: TRBJ1-6; cdr3_length: 16; cdr3_aa: CASSSGGQGRFPPLHF; cdr3_nt: TGTGCCAGCAGCTCGGGGGGACAGGGGAGGTTTCCACCCCTCCACTTT
v_call: TRBV18; d_call: -; j_call: TRBJ2-3; cdr3_length: 16; cdr3_aa: CASSPPSRIGTDTQYF; cdr3_nt: TGTGCCAGCTCACCACCTTCCAGGATAGGCACAGATACGCAGTATTTT
v_call: TRBV6-5; d_call: -; j_call: TRBJ2-7; cdr3_length: 14; cdr3_aa: CASSNIQGSYEQYF; cdr3_nt: TGTGCCAGCAGTAATATACAGGGCTCCTACGAGCAGTACTTC
v_call: TRBV6-1; d_call: TRBD1; j_call: TRBJ1-2; cdr3_length: 13; cdr3_aa: CASTVDRGYGYTF; cdr3_nt: TGTGCCAGCACCGTAGACAGGGGCTATGGCTACACCTTC
v_call: TRBV4-1; d_call: -; j_call: TRBJ2-1; cdr3_length: 16; cdr3_aa: CASSQDVAESYNEQFF; cdr3_nt: TGCGCCAGCAGCCAAGATGTAGCCGAGTCCTACAATGAGCAGTTCTTC
v_call: TRBV5-6; d_call: TRBD1; j_call: TRBJ2-7; cdr3_length: 15; cdr3_aa: CASSLRTGVTYEQYF; cdr3_nt: TGTGCCAGCAGCTTAAGGACAGGGGTTACCTACGAGCAGTACTTC
v_call: TRBV7-8; d_call: -; j_call: TRBJ1-5; cdr3_length: 13; cdr3_aa: CASSPGLAQPQHF; cdr3_nt: TGTGCCAGCAGCCCTGGCCTGGCACAGCCCCAGCATTTT
v_call: TRBV9; d_call: -; j_call: TRBJ2-1; cdr3_length: 14; cdr3_aa: CASSVSGVKDEQFF; cdr3_nt: TGTGCCAGCAGCGTTTCCGGGGTCAAGGATGAGCAGTTCTTC
v_call: TRBV11-3; d_call: TRBD2; j_call: TRBJ2-7; cdr3_length: 14; cdr3_aa: CASSLAGLPAEQYF; cdr3_nt: TGTGCCAGCAGCTTAGCGGGACTACCAGCCGAGCAGTACTTC
v_call: TRBV29-1; d_call: TRBD2; j_call: TRBJ2-7; cdr3_length: 13; cdr3_aa: CSVAAGGSHEQYF; cdr3_nt: TGCAGCGTTGCCGCGGGAGGGTCCCACGAGCAGTACTTC
v_call: TRBV18; d_call: TRBD2; j_call: TRBJ2-7; cdr3_length: 18; cdr3_aa: CASSQSRSGTSETYEQYF; cdr3_nt: TGTGCCAGCTCACAGTCCCGATCCGGGACTAGCGAAACCTACGAGCAGTACTTC
v_call: TRBV9; d_call: -; j_call: TRBJ2-5; cdr3_length: 14; cdr3_aa: CASSPDRRGETQYF; cdr3_nt: TGTGCCAGCAGCCCCGACAGGAGAGGGGAGACCCAGTACTTC
v_call: TRBV30; d_call: TRBD2; j_call: TRBJ2-1; cdr3_length: 17; cdr3_aa: CAWGDAGLAGGLNEQFF; cdr3_nt: TGTGCCTGGGGGGATGCGGGACTAGCGGGGGGTCTCAATGAGCAGTTCTTC
v_call: TRBV21-1; d_call: -; j_call: TRBJ2-5; cdr3_length: 14; cdr3_aa: CASSKVFLAETQYF; cdr3_nt: TGTGCCAGCAGCAAGGTGTTTCTCGCGGAGACCCAGTACTTC
v_call: TRBV27; d_call: -; j_call: TRBJ2-1; cdr3_length: 17; cdr3_aa: CASSRGWPHSSYNEQFF; cdr3_nt: TGTGCCAGCAGCCGAGGGTGGCCCCATAGCTCCTACAATGAGCAGTTCTTC
v_call: TRBV15; d_call: -; j_call: TRBJ1-1; cdr3_length: 16; cdr3_aa: CATSGDRVALNTEAFF; cdr3_nt: TGTGCCACCAGCGGAGATCGGGTGGCTCTGAACACTGAAGCTTTCTTT
v_call: TRBV19; d_call: -; j_call: TRBJ1-5; cdr3_length: 15; cdr3_aa: CASSDSPSSNQPQHF; cdr3_nt: TGTGCCAGTAGCGACAGCCCAAGTAGCAATCAGCCCCAGCATTTT